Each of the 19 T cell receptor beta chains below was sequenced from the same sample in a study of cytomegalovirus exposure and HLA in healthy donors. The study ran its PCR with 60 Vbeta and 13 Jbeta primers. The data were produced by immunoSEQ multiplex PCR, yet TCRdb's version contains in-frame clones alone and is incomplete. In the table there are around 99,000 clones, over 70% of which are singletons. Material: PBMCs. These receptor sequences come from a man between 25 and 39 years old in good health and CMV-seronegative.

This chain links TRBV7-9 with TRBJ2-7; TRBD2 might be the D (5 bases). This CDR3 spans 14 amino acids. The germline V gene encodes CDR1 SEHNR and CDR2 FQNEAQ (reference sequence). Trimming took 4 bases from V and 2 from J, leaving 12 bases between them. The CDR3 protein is CASSSDGGTYEQYF. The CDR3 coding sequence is TGTGCCAGCAGCTCGGACGGAGGAACCTACGAGCAGTACTTC.

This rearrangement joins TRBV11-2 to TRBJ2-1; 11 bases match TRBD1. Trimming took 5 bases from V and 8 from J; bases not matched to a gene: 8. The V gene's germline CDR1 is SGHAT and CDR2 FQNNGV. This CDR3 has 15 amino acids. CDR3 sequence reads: CASSAQDRGLYEQFF. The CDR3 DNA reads TGTGCCAGCAGCGCGCAGGACAGGGGGCTCTATGAGCAGTTCTTC.

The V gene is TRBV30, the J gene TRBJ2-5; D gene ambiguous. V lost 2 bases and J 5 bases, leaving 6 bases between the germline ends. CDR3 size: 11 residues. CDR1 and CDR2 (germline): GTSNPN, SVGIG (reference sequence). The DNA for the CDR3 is TGTGCCTGGAGTTCGGTGGAGACCCAGTACTTC. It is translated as CAWSSVETQYF.

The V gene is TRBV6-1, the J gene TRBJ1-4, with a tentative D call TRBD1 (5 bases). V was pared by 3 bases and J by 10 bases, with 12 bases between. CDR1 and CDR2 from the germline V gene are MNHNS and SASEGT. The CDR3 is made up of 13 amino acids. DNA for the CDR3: TGTGCCAGCAGTGAGGGGCCGCGGGGAAAACTGTTTTTT. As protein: CASSEGPRGKLFF.

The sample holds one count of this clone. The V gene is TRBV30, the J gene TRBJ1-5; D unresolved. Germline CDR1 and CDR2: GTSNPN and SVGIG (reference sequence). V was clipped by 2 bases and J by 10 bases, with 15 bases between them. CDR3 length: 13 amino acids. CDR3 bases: TGTGCCTGGAGTACGGGGAGCAATCGACCCCAGCATTTT. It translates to CAWSTGSNRPQHF.

DNA for the CDR3: TGTGCCAGCAGTGAAATGGTGGGAGCTGGCTACACCTTC. The encoded protein is CASSEMVGAGYTF. The chain couples TRBV2 to TRBJ1-2; D gene unclear. Trimming stripped 2 bases from V and 7 bases from J, with 11 bases between. CDR1 and CDR2 from the germline V gene are SNHLY and FYNNEI. The CDR3 is 13 amino acids.

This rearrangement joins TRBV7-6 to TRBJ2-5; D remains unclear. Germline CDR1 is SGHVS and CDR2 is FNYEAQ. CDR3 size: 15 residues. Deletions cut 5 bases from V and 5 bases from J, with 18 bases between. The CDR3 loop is CASSHTRLGEETQYF. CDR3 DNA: TGTGCCAGCAGCCATACCCGGCTAGGCGAGGAGACCCAGTACTTC.

The CDR3 DNA sequence: TGCGCCAGCAGCCCAGACGGCTATGGCTACACCTTC. It yields the protein CASSPDGYGYTF. This rearrangement joins TRBV4-1 to TRBJ1-2; D is ambiguous. Trimming took off 4 bases at V and 4 bases at J, with 7 bases between the two ends. Looked up from germline, CDR1 is MGHRA and CDR2 is YSYEKL. CDR3 size: 12 residues.

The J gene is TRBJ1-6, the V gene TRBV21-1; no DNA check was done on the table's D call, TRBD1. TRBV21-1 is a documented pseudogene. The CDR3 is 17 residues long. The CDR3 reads CASSNGMSTGENSPLHF. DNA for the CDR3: TGTGCCAGCAGCAACGGGATGTCGACAGGGGAGAATTCACCCCTCCACTTT.

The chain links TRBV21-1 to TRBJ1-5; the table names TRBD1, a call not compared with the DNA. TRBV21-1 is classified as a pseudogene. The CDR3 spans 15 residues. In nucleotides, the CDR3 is TGTGCCAGCAGACTGACAGGCGGCAGCAATCAGCCCCAGCATTTT. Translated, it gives CASRLTGGSNQPQHF.

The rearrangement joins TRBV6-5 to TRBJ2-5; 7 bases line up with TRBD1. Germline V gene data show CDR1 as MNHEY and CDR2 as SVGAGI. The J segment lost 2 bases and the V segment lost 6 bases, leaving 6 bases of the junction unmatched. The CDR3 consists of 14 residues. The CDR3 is CASREPGQQETQYF. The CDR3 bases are TGTGCCAGCAGGGAGCCGGGACAGCAAGAGACCCAGTACTTC.

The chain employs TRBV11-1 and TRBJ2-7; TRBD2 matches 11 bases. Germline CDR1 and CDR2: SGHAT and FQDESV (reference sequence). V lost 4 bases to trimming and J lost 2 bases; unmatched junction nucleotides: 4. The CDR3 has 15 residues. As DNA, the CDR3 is TGTGCCAGCAGCTCGAGGGGACTAGCGGCCTACGAGCAGTACTTC. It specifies CASSSRGLAAYEQYF.

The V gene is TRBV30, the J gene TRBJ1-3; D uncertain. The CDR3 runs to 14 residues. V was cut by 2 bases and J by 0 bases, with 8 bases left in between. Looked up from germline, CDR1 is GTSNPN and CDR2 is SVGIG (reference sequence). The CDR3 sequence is CAWSPTASGNTIYF. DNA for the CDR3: TGTGCCTGGAGTCCCACAGCCTCTGGAAACACCATATATTTT.

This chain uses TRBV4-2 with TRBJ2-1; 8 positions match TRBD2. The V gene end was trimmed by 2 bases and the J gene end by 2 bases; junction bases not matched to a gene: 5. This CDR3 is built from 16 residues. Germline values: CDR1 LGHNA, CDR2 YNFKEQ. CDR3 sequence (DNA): TGTGCCAGCAGCCAACAACCGGGACTAGCCTACAATGAGCAGTTCTTC. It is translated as CASSQQPGLAYNEQFF.

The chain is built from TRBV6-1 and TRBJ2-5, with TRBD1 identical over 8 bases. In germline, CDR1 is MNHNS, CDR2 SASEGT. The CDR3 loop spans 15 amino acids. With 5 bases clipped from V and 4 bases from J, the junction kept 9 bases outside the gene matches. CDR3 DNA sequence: TGTGCCAGCAGTCTGAAGCGACAGGGGATAGAGACCCAGTACTTC. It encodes CASSLKRQGIETQYF.

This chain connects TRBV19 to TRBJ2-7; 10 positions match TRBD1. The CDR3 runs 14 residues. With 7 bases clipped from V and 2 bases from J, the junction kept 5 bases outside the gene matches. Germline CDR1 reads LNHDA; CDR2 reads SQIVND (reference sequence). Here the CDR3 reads CASTPGQGPYEQYF. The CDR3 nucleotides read TGTGCCAGTACACCGGGACAGGGGCCCTACGAGCAGTACTTC.

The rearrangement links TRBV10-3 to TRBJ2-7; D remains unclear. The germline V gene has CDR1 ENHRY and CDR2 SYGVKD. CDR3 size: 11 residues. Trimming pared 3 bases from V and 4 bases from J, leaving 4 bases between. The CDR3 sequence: CAISDMYEQYF. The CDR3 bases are TGTGCCATCAGTGATATGTACGAGCAGTACTTC.

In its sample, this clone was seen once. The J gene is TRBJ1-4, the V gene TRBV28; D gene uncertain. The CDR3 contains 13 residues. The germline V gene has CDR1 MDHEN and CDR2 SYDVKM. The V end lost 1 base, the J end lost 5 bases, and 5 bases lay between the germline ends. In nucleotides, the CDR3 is TGTGCCAGCAGTTTATATCAAAATGAAAAACTGTTTTTT. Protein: CASSLYQNEKLFF.

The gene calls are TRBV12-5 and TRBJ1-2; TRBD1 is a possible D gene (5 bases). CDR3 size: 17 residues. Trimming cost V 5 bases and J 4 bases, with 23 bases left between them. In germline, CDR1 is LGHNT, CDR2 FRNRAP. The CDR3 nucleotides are TGTGCTAGTGGTGGGGGGTCAGGGACGGCCCGCCCCTATGGCTACACCTTC. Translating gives CASGGGSGTARPYGYTF.